What follows describes a single T cell receptor beta chain. Its antigen is undetermined. Deletions cut 6 bases from V and 4 bases from J, with 15 bases between. CDR1 and CDR2 (germline): ENHRY, SYGVKD. There are 15 residues in the CDR3. Researchers tagged individual cDNA molecules with unique molecular identifiers. One entry per CDR3 protein, called by TCRdb with MiXCR from the 5' RACE reads. Found here are about 50,000 distinct CDR3 sequences, about 9.3% of them singletons; the top ten hold 14% to 15%. The data were obtained in a study of early T cells in non-severe SARS-CoV-2 infection. At the level of the study: The study sequenced bulk RNA from unsorted whole blood, with chains unpaired.

Study observations and caveats: VDJdb matching favored anti-spike CD8 responses, missing private and CD4 specificities.

This chain connects TRBV10-3 to TRBJ2-2; D might be TRBD1 (6 bases). This receptor was obtained from an adult who was a healthcare worker with PCR-confirmed SARS-CoV-2 infection or an uninfected control (not recorded which). Sequenced: whole blood. CDR3 sequence reads: CAIRAGTTSTGELFF. CDR3 nucleotides: TGTGCCATCAGGGCAGGGACAACGAGCACCGGGGAGCTGTTTTTT.